The rows below give T cell receptor beta chains drawn from one sample of a study of blood T cell repertoires in COVID-19. Assay used: immunoSEQ multiplex PCR; TCRdb lists only in-frame clones, some missing. Here the sample spans some 110,000 clones, roughly 86% being singletons. The sequenced sample consisted of peripheral blood. These receptor sequences come from a middle-aged man with acute or convalescent COVID-19. The CDR3 runs from the conserved cysteine through the conserved F or W. A D gene is named only where the DNA matches it firmly.

TRBV6-1,.,TRBJ1-1,TGTGCCAGCAGTGAGACCAGGGGTGACACTGAAGCTTTCTTT,CASSETRGDTEAFF
TRBV6-2/TRBV6-3,TRBD2,TRBJ2-7,TGTGCCAGCAGCCCGGCTAGTCTAGCGGGCAGCTCCTACGAGCAGTACTTC,CASSPASLAGSSYEQYF
TRBV29-1,.,TRBJ1-3,TGCAGCGTTGATAGCGGAAACACCATATATTTT,CSVDSGNTIYF
TRBV2,TRBD1,TRBJ1-2,TGTGCCAGCGGGACAGAGAACTATGGCTACACCTTC,CASGTENYGYTF
TRBV5-4,.,TRBJ1-2,TGTGCCACCGCAGATTGGGGCTACTATGGCTACACCTTC,CATADWGYYGYTF
TRBV27,TRBD2,TRBJ2-3,TGTGCCAGCAGTTCCCCTCTTAGCGGGGGAACAGATACGCAGTATTTT,CASSSPLSGGTDTQYF
TRBV6-2/TRBV6-3,.,TRBJ2-3,TGTGCCAGCAGTTCACGACAGGCTAGAGATACGCAGTATTTT,CASSSRQARDTQYF
TRBV6-6,.,TRBJ2-5,TGTGCCAGCAGTTACTCCCGGGTCCAAGAGACCCAGTACTTC,CASSYSRVQETQYF
TRBV11-2,TRBD1,TRBJ1-3,TGTGCCAGCAGGTCCACAGGGGAGGGAAACACCATATATTTT,CASRSTGEGNTIYF
TRBV19,TRBD1,TRBJ1-2,TGTGCCAGTAGTGCGGCAGGGGGCGGCTACACCTTC,CASSAAGGGYTF
TRBV6-2/TRBV6-3,TRBD2,TRBJ2-7,TGTGCCAGCAGTACTCGGGAGGGTAGGCCCTACGAGCAGTACTTC,CASSTREGRPYEQYF
TRBV5-5,TRBD1,TRBJ1-2,TGTGCCAGCAGCTTGGGGACAGGGGATCGCTACACCTTC,CASSLGTGDRYTF
TRBV5-1,TRBD1,TRBJ1-1,TGCGCCAGCAGCTCTACAGGGGAATGGGGTGGCACTGAAGCTTTCTTT,CASSSTGEWGGTEAFF
TRBV5-1,.,TRBJ1-6,TGCGCCAGCAGCTTGGGGACAGACTATAATTCACCCCTCCACTTT,CASSLGTDYNSPLHF
TRBV7-4,.,TRBJ1-5,TGTGCCAGCAGCGAACAAGATCAGCCCCAGCATTTT,CASSEQDQPQHF
TRBV5-6,TRBD1,TRBJ1-1,TGTGCCAGCAGCTCGGCAGGACAGGGTAACCCTGAAGCTTTCTTT,CASSSAGQGNPEAFF
TRBV13,.,TRBJ2-7,TGTGCCAGCAGCCAACAGGGATGGGGTTCCTACGAGCAGTACTTC,CASSQQGWGSYEQYF
TRBV6-5,TRBD1,TRBJ1-2,TGTGCCAGCAGGAGGACAGGCGGCTATGGCTACACCTTC,CASRRTGGYGYTF
TRBV5-4,.,TRBJ2-2,TGTGCCAGCAGCTTGATCAGGGGAGGGTGGACCGGGGAGCTGTTTTTT,CASSLIRGGWTGELFF
TRBV2,TRBD2,TRBJ2-1,TGTGCCAGCAGGGCTACGGGACTAGCCGGCAATGAGCAGTTCTTC,CASRATGLAGNEQFF
TRBV18,.,TRBJ1-3,TGTGCCAGCTCACCAGCTGGGACAAGGATGGTCTCTGGAAACACCATATATTTT,CASSPAGTRMVSGNTIYF
TRBV7-2,.,TRBJ2-5,TGTGCCAGCAGCTTATTTGGGGGCTCCGAGACCCAGTACTTC,CASSLFGGSETQYF